This TCR beta chain comes out of a study of cytomegalovirus exposure and HLA in healthy donors. About the study: As an earlier analysis found, 180 million or so T cells yielded 90 million to 140 million unique TCR beta sequences. Study-wide results and caveats: An assumption of roughly uniform sequencing depth across donors underlay the presence/absence analyses.

Concerning this clone: Its matching antigen is unknown.

Every donor was a healthy person donating bone marrow. Researchers ran the PCR with 60 Vbeta and 13 Jbeta primers. The repertoire was sequenced with immunoSEQ multiplex PCR; TCRdb's copy has only in-frame clones and lacks some. Of 180,000 or so clones in the sample, less than 80% were seen once. The germline V and J ends were trimmed by 4 bases and 8 bases, with 15 bases remaining between them. Germline assignment: CDR1 SGHDT and CDR2 YYEEEE. CDR3 length equals 13 residues. This sequence joins TRBV5-6 and TRBJ1-2; D call uncertain. Sequenced sample: PBMCs. The sequence was obtained from a female donor in good health and CMV-seronegative. CDR3 in DNA: TGTGCCAGCAGCGCCCCGGGATACGGGGGCTACACCTTC. Its protein product is CASSAPGYGGYTF.